This record covers a single T cell receptor beta chain. Its binding antigen is unknown. Within one base of it there is no much larger clone, and no base qualities were kept. The immunoSEQ Assay, a bias-controlled multiplex PCR, was used to amplify TCRbeta CDR3 regions from genomic DNA. As for the original processing: The number of nucleated cells in each sample was estimated from the amplification of reference gene primers within the assay. To quantify the absolute abundance of each unique TCRbeta CDR3 rearrangement, sequence reads were collapsed and filtered. Productive Simpson clonality was computed per sample as the square root of Simpson's diversity index over productive rearrangements. The table comes from immuneACCESS by way of TCRdb, which keeps in-frame sequences with V and J called. Part of the clones is missing from these tables; in studies checked, under half for an unresolved V gene and the rest for unknown reasons. Clonal size and the V and J genes are those of that table, whereas D and trimming came from the DNA. This sample is represented by 150,000 to 200,000 clones; approximately 86% of them were singletons. The ten most abundant clones make up roughly 3.5% of the sample.

These data are taken from a study of blood T cell repertoires in COVID-19 (TCRdb year 2020). Looking at the study overall: The collaborator samples originated in the United States, Italy and Spain and spanned the acute and convalescent phases of COVID-19. The samples were drawn from the first 160 participants of the ongoing ImmuneRACE study and from about 1,200 subjects provided by 6 global collaborators. The repertoires were released in a freely available public database meant as a resource for research on the immune response to SARS-CoV-2. Where available, HLA class I and class II types were taken from metadata supplied by the sample provider and were not determined by assay-based typing. The material from the prospective study consisted of cDNA or gDNA derived from T cells, B-cell-depleted T cells, or PBMCs. The sample metadata nearly always contained a de-identified subject ID, COVID-19 status, age in years and sex. Deeply sampled blood TCRbeta repertoires from subjects exposed to, actively infected with, or recovered from COVID-19 were included in the dataset.

Collaborating institutions collected whole blood in K2EDTA tubes following their own protocols. For TCRbeta analysis, collaborators shipped samples in one of three forms: frozen whole blood, isolated PBMCs, or DNA extracted from either of those sample types. As encoded in the germline V gene, CDR1 is KGHDR while CDR2 is SFDVKD. The CDR3, from cysteine to phenylalanine, totals 15 residues. Solely the CDR3 DNA is kept, with 45 bases framed from the first base. At the junction V is shortened by 4 bases and J by 3 bases, with 11 bases in between. The research as a whole found: The quantity of clinical and demographic metadata differed by source and by participant and was supplied without curation.

The receptor chain draws on TRBV24-1 and TRBJ2-2; 6 matching bases give a weak D call of TRBD1. The sequenced material came from peripheral blood. The source is a man between 65 and 79 years old with acute or convalescent COVID-19. The sequenced DNA: TGTGCCACCAGTGACCCTGGACAGTACACCGGGGAGCTGTTTTTT. Translated, this is CATSDPGQYTGELFF.